This T cell receptor beta chain emerged from a study of OX40 agonist ivuxolimab in advanced cancers. Whole-study context: Partial responses were achieved by three patients, one with hepatocellular carcinoma and two with cutaneous melanoma. General study points: The study observed clonal expansion of CD4+ and CD8+ blood T cells by week 6 at 0.1 to 3.0 mg/kg.

In regard to this clone: The antigen is not known.

Produced via immunoSEQ multiplex PCR; TCRdb's table is partial and in-frame only. The table includes 60,000 to 85,000 clones, 84% detected once. The germline CDR1 and CDR2 sequences are LGHNA and YNFKEQ. Trimming cost V 0 bases and J 4 bases; bases outside gene matches: 3. The CDR3 runs 15 residues. The chain carries TRBV4-2 and TRBJ2-1; 7 bases match TRBD2. The material was CD4+ or CD8+ T cells sorted from blood, obtained in a trial of the OX40 agonist ivuxolimab. This receptor was obtained from an adult with an advanced solid tumor such as melanoma, head and neck, liver or kidney cancer. CDR3 DNA: TGTGCCAGCAGCCAAGACCGGGGGGTTTACAATGAGCAGTTCTTC. It encodes CASSQDRGVYNEQFF.